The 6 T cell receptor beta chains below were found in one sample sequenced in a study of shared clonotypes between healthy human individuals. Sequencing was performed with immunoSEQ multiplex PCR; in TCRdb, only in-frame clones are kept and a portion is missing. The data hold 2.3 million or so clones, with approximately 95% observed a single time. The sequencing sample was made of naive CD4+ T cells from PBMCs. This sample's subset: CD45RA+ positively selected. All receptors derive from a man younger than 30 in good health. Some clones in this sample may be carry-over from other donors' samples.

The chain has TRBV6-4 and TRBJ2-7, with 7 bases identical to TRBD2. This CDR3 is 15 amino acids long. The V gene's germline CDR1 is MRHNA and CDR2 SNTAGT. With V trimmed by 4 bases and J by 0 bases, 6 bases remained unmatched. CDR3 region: CASSASGGSSYEQYF. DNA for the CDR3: TGTGCCAGCAGTGCCTCTGGCGGGAGCTCCTACGAGCAGTACTTC.

CDR3 DNA sequence: TGTGCCAGTAGTATAGCGTTAACTGACTATGGCTACACCTTC. Translating it yields CASSIALTDYGYTF. The V gene is TRBV19, the J gene TRBJ1-2; D is unclear. This CDR3 is built from 14 residues. Germline CDR1 reads LNHDA; CDR2 reads SQIVND (reference sequence). The V and J ends lost 1 base and 3 bases respectively, with 9 bases between them.

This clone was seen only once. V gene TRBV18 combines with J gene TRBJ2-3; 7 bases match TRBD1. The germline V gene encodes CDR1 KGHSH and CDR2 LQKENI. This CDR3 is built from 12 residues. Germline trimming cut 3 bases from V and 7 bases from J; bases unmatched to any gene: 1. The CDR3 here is CASSPTGNTQYF. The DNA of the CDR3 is TGTGCCAGCTCACCGACAGGGAATACGCAGTATTTT.

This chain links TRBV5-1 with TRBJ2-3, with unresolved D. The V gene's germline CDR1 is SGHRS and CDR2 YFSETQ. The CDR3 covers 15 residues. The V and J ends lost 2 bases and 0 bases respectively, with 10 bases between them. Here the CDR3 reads CASSFTSLSTDTQYF. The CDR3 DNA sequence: TGCGCCAGCAGCTTTACATCCCTAAGCACAGATACGCAGTATTTT.

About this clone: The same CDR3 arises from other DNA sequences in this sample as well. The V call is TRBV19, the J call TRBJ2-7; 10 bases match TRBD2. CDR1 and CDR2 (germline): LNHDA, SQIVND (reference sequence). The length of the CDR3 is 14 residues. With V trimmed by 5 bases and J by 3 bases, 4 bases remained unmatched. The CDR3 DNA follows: TGTGCCAGTAGTCTACTAGCGGGAAGCTACGAGCAGTACTTC. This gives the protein CASSLLAGSYEQYF.

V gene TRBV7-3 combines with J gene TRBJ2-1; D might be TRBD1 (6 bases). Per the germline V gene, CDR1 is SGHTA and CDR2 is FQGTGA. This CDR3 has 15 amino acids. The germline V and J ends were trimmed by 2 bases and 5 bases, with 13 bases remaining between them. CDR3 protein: CASSLYSQGNNEQFF. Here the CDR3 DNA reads TGTGCCAGCAGCTTATACTCTCAGGGGAACAATGAGCAGTTCTTC.